This is a list of T cell receptor beta chains from one sample in a study of shared clonotypes between healthy human individuals. Assay: immunoSEQ multiplex PCR; the TCRdb copy retains only in-frame clones and omits some. The sample shows roughly 110,000 clones, around 68% of them seen only once. Sequencing used memory CD8+ T cells sorted from blood. Receptor source: a woman under 40 in good health. Both conserved end residues are part of each CDR3. A D gene is named only where the DNA matches it firmly. A clone size is listed for some rows: how often the clone was seen (once, few, many), or a class if it is expanded.

size: NA; D: NA; V: TRBV4-1; J: TRBJ1-5; DNA: TGCGCCAGCAGCCAAAAGGCGGACGGGGACGTAGGTCAGCCCCAGCATTTT; CDR3: CASSQKADGDVGQPQHF
size: NA; D: TRBD1; V: TRBV6-1; J: TRBJ1-5; DNA: TGTGCCAGCAGTGAAGAGGTGACAGGGTCTCAGCCCCAGCATTTT; CDR3: CASSEEVTGSQPQHF
size: NA; D: TRBD2; V: TRBV2; J: TRBJ2-1; DNA: TGTGCCAGCAAGGGACTAGCGGGACCTGAGCAGTTCTTC; CDR3: CASKGLAGPEQFF
size: NA; D: TRBD1; V: TRBV29-1; J: TRBJ2-7; DNA: TGCAGCGTTGCGGGAACAGGGGGCACTGGGGCCTACGAGCAGTACTTC; CDR3: CSVAGTGGTGAYEQYF
size: NA; D: NA; V: TRBV9; J: TRBJ2-5; DNA: TGTGCCAGCAGCGTAGGATCCACTCAAGAGACCCAGTACTTC; CDR3: CASSVGSTQETQYF
size: NA; D: NA; V: TRBV10-3; J: TRBJ1-2; DNA: TGTGCCATCAGGTTGGACCGGGCTAACTATGGCTACACCTTC; CDR3: CAIRLDRANYGYTF
size: NA; D: NA; V: TRBV28; J: TRBJ2-3; DNA: TGTGCCAGCATCCCCTTCCGGGACAGCACAGATACGCAGTATTTT; CDR3: CASIPFRDSTDTQYF
size: NA; D: TRBD1; V: TRBV7-2; J: TRBJ2-5; DNA: TGTGCCAGCAGCTTAGGGGGACAGTCCAAAGAGACCCAGTACTTC; CDR3: CASSLGGQSKETQYF
size: NA; D: TRBD2; V: TRBV30; J: TRBJ2-7; DNA: TGTGCCTGGAGGCGGGAGGTGTTCGACGAGCAGTACTTC; CDR3: CAWRREVFDEQYF
size: NA; D: NA; V: TRBV5-1; J: TRBJ2-2; DNA: TGCGCCAGCGGAGGCGGAGGAAACACCGGGGAGCTGTTTTTT; CDR3: CASGGGGNTGELFF
size: medium-sized; D: NA; V: TRBV2; J: TRBJ2-7; DNA: TGTGCCAGCAGTGCAGGTTTTGCCTACGAGCAGTACTTC; CDR3: CASSAGFAYEQYF
size: few; D: NA; V: TRBV21-1; J: TRBJ2-1; DNA: TGTGCCAGCAGCAAAGAGGGTAGACCCGGCAATGAGCAGTTCTTC; CDR3: CASSKEGRPGNEQFF
size: NA; D: NA; V: TRBV7-9; J: TRBJ2-2; DNA: TGTGCCAGCGGCAACCAGACCGGGGAGCTGTTTTTT; CDR3: CASGNQTGELFF
size: NA; D: NA; V: TRBV4-1; J: TRBJ1-5; DNA: TGCGCCAGCAGTAACAGGATCCTCGGGCCCCAGCATTTT; CDR3: CASSNRILGPQHF
size: NA; D: TRBD1; V: TRBV7-8; J: TRBJ1-5; DNA: TGTGCCAGCAGCGAGCACAGGGGGAGCAATCAGCCCCAGCATTTT; CDR3: CASSEHRGSNQPQHF
size: NA; D: NA; V: TRBV7-9; J: TRBJ2-7; DNA: TGTGCCAGCAGCTTAGCGCTAACCGACTACGAGCAGTACTTC; CDR3: CASSLALTDYEQYF
size: NA; D: TRBD1; V: TRBV7-8; J: TRBJ2-1; DNA: TGTGCCAGCAGCCCAGGGACAGTGAGCTCCTACAATGAGCAGTTCTTC; CDR3: CASSPGTVSSYNEQFF
size: NA; D: NA; V: TRBV29-1; J: TRBJ1-1; DNA: TGCAGCGTTGTTTGGTGGAACACTGAAGCTTTCTTT; CDR3: CSVVWWNTEAFF
size: NA; D: NA; V: TRBV5-6; J: TRBJ1-4; DNA: TGTGCCAGCAGCTCCTCGGGGGGCGACAGTCGAGGGGAAAAACTGTTTTTT; CDR3: CASSSSGGDSRGEKLFF
size: NA; D: TRBD1; V: TRBV4-1; J: TRBJ1-3; DNA: TGCGCCAGCAGCCAAACAGGGGGGAGTGGGAGAGGAAACACCATATATTTT; CDR3: CASSQTGGSGRGNTIYF
size: few; D: NA; V: TRBV6-5; J: TRBJ2-1; DNA: TGTGCCAGCAGTTACTCGGGCAATGAGCAGTTCTTC; CDR3: CASSYSGNEQFF
size: NA; D: NA; V: TRBV11-1; J: TRBJ2-6; DNA: TGTGCCAGCGTCCGTACAGGGTCCCCCTCTGGGGCCAACGTCCTGACTTTC; CDR3: CASVRTGSPSGANVLTF
size: NA; D: NA; V: TRBV7-8; J: TRBJ2-7; DNA: TGTGCCGTAAACCGGGACGGACCCTCCTACGAGCAGTACTTC; CDR3: CAVNRDGPSYEQYF
size: NA; D: TRBD1; V: TRBV7-9; J: TRBJ1-1; DNA: TGTGCCAGCAGCTCCGACAGGGAGAAGGAAGCTTTCTTT; CDR3: CASSSDREKEAFF
size: NA; D: TRBD1; V: TRBV28; J: TRBJ2-7; DNA: TGTGCCAGCAGTTTGTTAGGGGGCGAGGCCTACGAGCAGTACTTC; CDR3: CASSLLGGEAYEQYF
size: NA; D: TRBD2; V: TRBV7-9; J: TRBJ2-1; DNA: TGTGCCAGCAGCTTTCGGACTAGCGGGCACAATGAGCAGTTCTTC; CDR3: CASSFRTSGHNEQFF
size: NA; D: NA; V: TRBV30; J: TRBJ2-7; DNA: TGTGCCTGGAGTGTGGGTTTAACCTACGAGCAGTACTTC; CDR3: CAWSVGLTYEQYF
size: few; D: NA; V: TRBV2; J: TRBJ2-1; DNA: TGTGCCAGCAGTGAAGCGTTCGGACAAGCAAACGCCCTGTACAATGAGCAGTTCTTC; CDR3: CASSEAFGQANALYNEQFF
size: NA; D: NA; V: TRBV6-1; J: TRBJ1-5; DNA: TGTGCCAGCGAGCAGGGGTTCAATCAGCCCCAGCATTTT; CDR3: CASEQGFNQPQHF
size: NA; D: NA; V: TRBV29-1; J: TRBJ2-1; DNA: TGCAGCGTTGATAGTCAGGATTCGGCCAATGAGCAGTTCTTC; CDR3: CSVDSQDSANEQFF
size: once; D: NA; V: TRBV9; J: TRBJ2-7; DNA: TGTGCCAGCAGCCCGGGGACTGGAGCCTACGAGCAGTACTTC; CDR3: CASSPGTGAYEQYF
size: NA; D: NA; V: TRBV28; J: TRBJ2-7; DNA: TGTGCCAGCAGTTTGGGTACTAGGGGACACTTCTACGAGCAGTACTTC; CDR3: CASSLGTRGHFYEQYF
size: NA; D: NA; V: TRBV9; J: TRBJ1-2; DNA: TGTGCCAGCAGCCCCGGGAGTCTTTATGGCTACACCTTC; CDR3: CASSPGSLYGYTF
size: NA; D: TRBD2; V: TRBV11-2; J: TRBJ2-5; DNA: TGTGCCAGCAGCTTGGGACTAGCGGAAGAGACCCAGTACTTC; CDR3: CASSLGLAEETQYF
size: NA; D: TRBD2; V: TRBV4-2; J: TRBJ2-3; DNA: TGTGCCAGCAGCCAACTAGCGGGAGGTGGCACAGATACGCAGTATTTT; CDR3: CASSQLAGGGTDTQYF
size: many; D: NA; V: TRBV29-1; J: TRBJ1-2; DNA: TGCAGCGTCCCGACCGACAGACACTATGGCTACACCTTC; CDR3: CSVPTDRHYGYTF
size: NA; D: TRBD1; V: TRBV5-4; J: TRBJ2-7; DNA: TGTGCCAGCAGCTTAGACAGGGGGTACGCCGAGCAGTACTTC; CDR3: CASSLDRGYAEQYF
size: NA; D: NA; V: TRBV19; J: TRBJ2-7; DNA: TGTGCCAGTAGTGGTTTCCTACCCCACACCGGGACTCCATCCGAGCAGTACTTC; CDR3: CASSGFLPHTGTPSEQYF
size: NA; D: NA; V: TRBV28; J: TRBJ2-7; DNA: TGTGCCAGCAGTCCCACTAGAGGCGTCTTCTACGAGCAGTACTTC; CDR3: CASSPTRGVFYEQYF
size: once; D: NA; V: TRBV7-6; J: TRBJ2-5; DNA: TGTGCCAGCAGCTTTGGCGGCGGACGCGAGACCCAGTACTTC; CDR3: CASSFGGGRETQYF
size: NA; D: TRBD1; V: TRBV27; J: TRBJ1-4; DNA: TGTGCCAGCAGTACTCAGGGGGCGCTTGTAGAAAAACTGTTTTTT; CDR3: CASSTQGALVEKLFF
size: once; D: NA; V: TRBV12-2; J: TRBJ1-5; DNA: TGTGCAAGTCGCTTAACGGACACCAGGCCCCAGCATTTT; CDR3: CASRLTDTRPQHF
size: NA; D: NA; V: TRBV27; J: TRBJ2-7; DNA: TGTGCCAGCAGTTTATCGAGACAGACCATATACGAGCAGTACTTC; CDR3: CASSLSRQTIYEQYF
size: NA; D: NA; V: TRBV5-1; J: TRBJ1-2; DNA: TGCGCCAGCAGCTTTATCACTAACTATGGCTACACCTTC; CDR3: CASSFITNYGYTF
size: medium-sized; D: NA; V: TRBV6-1; J: TRBJ1-1; DNA: TGTGCCAGCAGTGAAGGGATCAGCGAGGGCACTGAAGCTTTCTTT; CDR3: CASSEGISEGTEAFF
size: many; D: TRBD2; V: TRBV25-1; J: TRBJ2-1; DNA: TGTGCCAGCAGTGATAGCGGGGAGTACAATGAGCAGTTCTTC; CDR3: CASSDSGEYNEQFF
size: NA; D: TRBD1; V: TRBV2; J: TRBJ1-2; DNA: TGTGCCAGCAGCCGCCTAAGGGGGCGCTATGGCTACACCTTC; CDR3: CASSRLRGRYGYTF
size: NA; D: NA; V: TRBV6-1; J: TRBJ2-7; DNA: TGTGCCAGCAGTGACGGGGGAGGACCAGTCATTAGCATTTACGAGCAGTACTTC; CDR3: CASSDGGGPVISIYEQYF